Listed below are T cell receptor beta chains from one sample, sequenced in a study of blood T cell repertoires in COVID-19. Assay used: immunoSEQ multiplex PCR; TCRdb lists only in-frame clones, some missing. The sample holds over 150,000 clones, roughly 86% seen once. The specimen sequenced was peripheral blood. The receptors were gathered from a man aged 55 to 69 with COVID-19, enrolled during active disease. The CDR3 runs from the conserved cysteine through the conserved F or W. A D gene is named only where the DNA matches it firmly. Only part of the rows carry a size: once, few, many, or a class if the clone is expanded.

>-|TRBJ1-1|TRBV15|-
CATSRDLNSPTGGGYTEAFF
TGTGCCACCAGCAGAGATTTGAACAGTCCAACTGGGGGAGGTTACACTGAAGCTTTCTTT
>-|TRBJ1-1|TRBV3-1/TRBV3-2|-
CATRGEDTEAFF
TGTGCCACCCGGGGGGAGGACACTGAAGCTTTCTTT
>-|TRBJ2-3|TRBV7-8|-
CASSPRDIRTDTQYF
TGTGCCAGCAGCCCAAGGGACATACGCACAGATACGCAGTATTTT
>few|TRBJ1-5|TRBV6-5|-
CASSLDFNQPQHF
TGTGCCAGCAGTTTGGACTTCAATCAGCCCCAGCATTTT
>-|TRBJ1-1|TRBV19|TRBD1
CASTQTGSNTRAFF
TGTGCCAGTACCCAGACAGGGTCAAACACTCGAGCTTTCTTT
>-|TRBJ1-2|TRBV24-1|-
CATSEGGPSYGYTF
TGTGCCACCAGTGAAGGCGGCCCGAGCTATGGCTACACCTTC
>-|TRBJ1-6|TRBV27|-
CASLQVGANSPLHF
TGTGCCAGCCTCCAGGTGGGGGCTAATTCACCCCTCCACTTT
>once|TRBJ2-3|TRBV29-1|TRBD2
CSDRNPGLAKDTQYF
TGCAGCGATCGCAATCCAGGACTAGCTAAAGATACGCAGTATTTT
>-|TRBJ1-6|TRBV27|TRBD1
CASKRLDRDNSPLHF
TGTGCCAGCAAGCGACTGGACAGGGATAATTCACCCCTCCACTTT
>-|TRBJ1-5|TRBV6-4|-
CASSDSPGPGPQHF
TGTGCCAGCAGTGACTCACCAGGGCCAGGGCCCCAGCATTTT
>-|TRBJ1-4|TRBV28|-
CASSLTLQGRGEKLFF
TGTGCCAGCAGTTTAACATTACAGGGAAGAGGTGAAAAACTGTTTTTT
>-|TRBJ2-2|TRBV5-4|TRBD1
CASSLPTGSNTGELFF
TGTGCCAGCAGCTTGCCGACAGGGTCGAACACCGGGGAGCTGTTTTTT
>-|TRBJ2-5|TRBV6-6|-
CASSPMRDQETQYF
TGTGCCAGCAGCCCCATGCGTGATCAAGAGACCCAGTACTTC
>-|TRBJ1-2|TRBV5-6|-
CASSLESYGYTF
TGTGCCAGCAGCTTGGAATCTTATGGCTACACCTTC
>-|TRBJ2-3|TRBV5-1|-
CASSFEGRSTDTQYF
TGCGCCAGCAGCTTCGAGGGCAGGAGCACAGATACGCAGTATTTT
>-|TRBJ1-1|TRBV7-3|-
CASSASQGITEAFF
TGTGCCAGCAGCGCCTCCCAGGGGATCACTGAAGCTTTCTTT
>once|TRBJ1-5|TRBV2|TRBD1
CASSEGTGSNQPQHF
TGTGCCAGCAGTGAAGGGACAGGGAGCAATCAGCCCCAGCATTTT
>few|TRBJ2-3|TRBV19|TRBD1
CASRGQATDTQYF
TGTGCCAGTAGAGGACAGGCCACAGATACGCAGTATTTT
>-|TRBJ1-1|TRBV7-3|TRBD1
CASSLGGVGNTEAFF
TGTGCCAGCAGCCTAGGGGGCGTCGGTAACACTGAAGCTTTCTTT
>-|TRBJ1-4|TRBV19|TRBD1
CASSMGQGSEKLFF
TGTGCCAGTAGTATGGGACAGGGAAGTGAAAAACTGTTTTTT
>-|TRBJ2-3|TRBV6-5|-
CASSYWEDTQYF
TGTGCCAGCAGTTATTGGGAGGATACGCAGTATTTT
>-|TRBJ2-1|TRBV28|TRBD2
CASSPTSGGYREQFF
TGTGCCAGCAGTCCGACTAGCGGGGGGTACCGTGAGCAGTTCTTC
>-|TRBJ1-4|TRBV11-2|-
CASSSDFGPEKLFF
TGTGCCAGCAGCTCGGACTTCGGGCCTGAAAAACTGTTTTTT
>-|TRBJ2-7|TRBV6-2/TRBV6-3|TRBD2
CASSRLAGGVYEQYF
TGTGCCAGCAGCAGACTAGCGGGAGGAGTGTACGAGCAGTACTTC